This passage covers 3 T cell receptor beta chains from one sample sequenced in a study of tumor and adjacent non-tumor tissue in lung cancer. RNA was extracted from bulk tissue without any cell sorting. This non-tumor lung sample came from over 3 cm beyond the tumor edge. The library came from three nested PCR rounds adapted from ARM-PCR protocols. Each CDR3 protein is one row after TCRdb ran MiXCR on the multiplex PCR reads. The top ten clones hold less than 50% of a sample with tens of thousands of distinct CDR3 sequences, around 80% of them seen once. Material: distant non-tumor lung tissue. Source of these receptors: a man in his sixties with non-small cell lung cancer.

To note about this clonotype: The junction shows a germline mismatch at one end, possibly a read error. CDR3: CASSGGGEKQPRHF. As DNA, the CDR3 is TGTGCCAGCAGTGGGGGGGGCGAAAAACAGCCCCGGCATTTT. The V gene is TRBV6-1, the J gene TRBJ1-5, with D perhaps TRBD1 (6 bases). CDR3 size: 14 residues. CDR1 MNHNS and CDR2 SASEGT come from the germline V gene.

About this clonotype: A read error may account for a junction end that differs from germline. This chain joins TRBV2 and TRBJ2-3; D is perhaps TRBD2 (5 bases). The CDR3 loop spans 12 amino acids. Per germline, CDR1 SNHLY and CDR2 FYNNEI. The CDR3 sequence: CTSSVALGVLYF. In DNA form, the CDR3 reads TGTACCAGCAGTGTAGCGCTGGGAGTTTTGTATTTT.

On this clonotype: One end of the junction varies from germline; a read error may be responsible. The J gene is TRBJ2-1, the V gene TRBV6-2 or TRBV6-3; 7 nucleotides match TRBD2. This CDR3 is 17 amino acids long. Per germline, CDR1 MNHEY and CDR2 SVGEGT. The CDR3 sequence is CASSYNIRGSFPPDKFF. The CDR3 DNA reads as TGCGCCAGCAGTTACAATATACGCGGGAGTTTCCCCCCCGACAAGTTCTTC.